These 15 T cell receptor beta chains came from one sample sequenced in a study of long-term antiretroviral therapy in people with HIV (dated by TCRdb to the early 2020s). The immunoSEQ hsTCRB v3.0 assay was used at survey level resolution for TRB variable region sequencing. The immuneACCESS repertoire file appears here via TCRdb, limited to in-frame rearrangements. These files lack a portion of the clones; in checked studies, under half of the deficit traces to unresolved V genes, and the cause of the others is not known. This sample gives approximately 12,000 clones in total; roughly 80% of them show up just once. The ten top clones hold 15% to 20% of the sample. Sequenced material: unsorted PBMCs, taken roughly 7.9 years after starting antiretroviral therapy. The source is a man aged 50 to 60 with HIV.

The V and J genes are TRBV30 and TRBJ2-1, with D unclear. Germline V CDR1 and CDR2: GTSNPN, SVGIG (reference sequence). Trimming pared 0 bases from V and 4 bases from J, leaving 7 bases between. This CDR3 is built from 13 residues. The DNA of the CDR3 is TGTGCCTGGAGTGTCGCCATTTACAATGAGCAGTTCTTC. This gives the protein CAWSVAIYNEQFF.

The V gene is TRBV4-1, the J gene TRBJ2-5, with 10 bases identical to TRBD1. The germline CDR1 and CDR2 sequences are MGHRA and YSYEKL. Trimming cost V 0 bases and J 5 bases; bases outside gene matches: 6. This CDR3 is 16 amino acids long. For the CDR3, the DNA is TGCGCCAGCAGCCAAGAATGGGACAGGGGTCTGGAGACCCAGTACTTC. Translation: CASSQEWDRGLETQYF.

The chain joins TRBV27 to TRBJ1-1, with D possibly matching TRBD1 (5 bases). This CDR3 region has 13 residues. Germline CDR1 reads MNHEY; CDR2 reads SMNVEV (reference sequence). Trimming stripped 8 bases from V and 3 bases from J, with 13 bases between. The CDR3 DNA reads as TGTGCCAGCGGCTTCGGGGGTTACACTGAAGCTTTCTTT. Translation gives CASGFGGYTEAFF.

The chain combines TRBV9 with TRBJ2-7; D remains unclear. Trimming cost V 0 bases and J 5 bases, with 9 bases left between them. Germline CDR1 SGDLS, CDR2 YYNGEE. The CDR3 is 13 amino acids. Written as DNA, the CDR3 is TGTGCCAGCAGCGTAGGCAGTGGCAACGAGCAGTACTTC. Residues: CASSVGSGNEQYF.

This chain links TRBV7-2 with TRBJ2-5; 11 bases align to TRBD2. V shed 1 base and J 5 bases; nucleotides not matched to a gene: 6. Germline loops: CDR1 SGHTA, CDR2 FQGNSA. This CDR3 is 16 amino acids long. The CDR3 DNA sequence: TGTGCCAGCAGCTTAGAACTAGCGGGGGACCGGGAGACCCAGTACTTC. It is translated as CASSLELAGDRETQYF. Full variable domain (outside the CDR3, taken from reference TRBV7-2 and TRBJ2-5): GAGVSQSPSNKVTEKGKDVELRCDPISGHTALYWYRQSLGQGLEFLIYFQGNSAPDKSGLPSDRFSAERTGGSVSTLTIQRTQQEDSAVYLCASSLELAGDRETQYFGPGTRLLVL.

The chain carries TRBV5-6 and TRBJ1-4; TRBD1 matches at 8 bases. After removal of 0 bases from V and 8 bases from J, the junction contained 6 bases not matched to a gene. The V gene's germline CDR1 is SGHDT and CDR2 YYEEEE. This CDR3 has 15 residues. Written as DNA, the CDR3 is TGTGCCAGCAGCTTGGCACGGACAGGGAAGGAAAAACTGTTTTTT. Its protein product is CASSLARTGKEKLFF.

V and J are TRBV7-9 and TRBJ2-3; D is possibly TRBD1 or TRBD2 (5 bases each). The V gene's germline CDR1 is SEHNR and CDR2 FQNEAQ (reference sequence). Trimming shortened V by 3 bases and J by 1 base, and 20 bases separated the two germline ends. The CDR3 runs 18 residues. CDR3: CASSLGPPRGSGTDTQYF. The CDR3 coding sequence is TGTGCCAGCAGCTTGGGCCCCCCCCGGGGCAGCGGCACAGATACGCAGTATTTT. Complete variable domain (other parts from reference TRBV7-9 and TRBJ2-3): DTGVSQNPRHKITKRGQNVTFRCDPISEHNRLYWYRQTLGQGPEFLTYFQNEAQLEKSRLLSDRFSAERPKGSFSTLEIQRTEQGDSAMYLCASSLGPPRGSGTDTQYFGPGTRLTVL.

The chain uses TRBV7-9 and TRBJ1-1, with 7 bases fitting TRBD1. There are 13 residues in the CDR3. The germline gives CDR1 SEHNR, CDR2 FQNEAQ (reference sequence). The V gene end was trimmed by 5 bases and the J gene end by 3 bases; junction bases not matched to a gene: 3. The CDR3 nucleotides read TGTGCCAGCAGCCCCACAGGGGACACTGAAGCTTTCTTT. Protein product: CASSPTGDTEAFF. The full variable domain, its missing parts supplied by reference TRBV7-9 and TRBJ1-1, is DTGVSQNPRHKITKRGQNVTFRCDPISEHNRLYWYRQTLGQGPEFLTYFQNEAQLEKSRLLSDRFSAERPKGSFSTLEIQRTEQGDSAMYLCASSPTGDTEAFFGQGTRLTVV.

V is TRBV11-2 and J is TRBJ2-1; 13 positions match TRBD2. V lost 4 bases to trimming and J lost 5 bases; unmatched junction nucleotides: 14. Germline lookup yields CDR1 SGHAT and CDR2 FQNNGV. This CDR3 has 19 amino acids. The CDR3 coding sequence is TGTGCCAGCAGCTCCCTTCGGACTAGCGGGGGTTTAGACCACAATGAGCAGTTCTTC. Amino acids: CASSSLRTSGGLDHNEQFF.

This clone was seen a single time. This rearrangement joins TRBV4-1 to TRBJ2-1, with D perhaps being TRBD1 or TRBD2 (6 bases each). The V gene's germline CDR1 is MGHRA and CDR2 YSYEKL. The V and J ends lost 0 bases and 5 bases respectively, with 20 bases between them. The CDR3 length is 18 residues. The CDR3 DNA reads TGCGCCAGCAGCCAAGATACCTGGGTCACGGGGGCCCACAATGAGCAGTTCTTC. The encoded protein is CASSQDTWVTGAHNEQFF.

The chain uses TRBV28 and TRBJ2-3, with no clear D. Trimming cost V 7 bases and J 6 bases, with 8 bases left between them. The CDR3 spans 11 residues. Per germline, CDR1 MDHEN and CDR2 SYDVKM. CDR3 sequence reads: CASTLGDTQYF. The CDR3 DNA follows: TGTGCCAGCACCCTCGGGGATACGCAGTATTTT.

This chain connects TRBV7-9 to TRBJ1-1; no reliable D call. The CDR3 sequence is 12 residues long. In germline, CDR1 is SEHNR, CDR2 FQNEAQ (reference sequence). V lost 5 bases to trimming and J lost 7 bases, with 11 bases between them. The CDR3 loop reads CASSPPSNEAFF. In DNA, the CDR3 is TGTGCCAGCAGCCCCCCGTCCAATGAAGCTTTCTTT.

This chain uses TRBV10-3 with TRBJ1-2; D perhaps matches TRBD1 (6 bases). CDR3 length: 15 residues. CDR1 is ENHRY, CDR2 SYGVKD, per germline. V lost 6 bases, J lost 5 bases, and 19 bases lay in between. This chain's CDR3 is CAISEGTSPLYGYTF. CDR3 DNA: TGTGCCATCAGCGAAGGGACATCGCCTCTATATGGCTACACCTTC.

The chain has TRBV15 and TRBJ1-1; D not certain. Germline assignment: CDR1 LNHNV and CDR2 YYDKDF (reference sequence). CDR3 length: 16 residues. V was cut by 0 bases and J by 1 base, with 12 bases left in between. CDR3 amino acids: CATSRDQEGPNTEAFF. The CDR3 nucleotides are TGTGCCACCAGCAGAGATCAGGAGGGCCCGAACACTGAAGCTTTCTTT.

The V and J genes are TRBV5-6 and TRBJ2-3; TRBD2 agrees at 8 bases. The CDR3 spans 17 residues. Germline V gene data show CDR1 as SGHDT and CDR2 as YYEEEE. Trimming cost V 5 bases and J 3 bases; bases outside gene matches: 14. The CDR3 region has the DNA TGTGCCAGCAGTTACCCTCCGGGGGGGCCTATAACAGATACGCAGTATTTT. Residues: CASSYPPGGPITDTQYF.